The entry that follows covers one T cell receptor beta chain sequence. Seattle patient enrollment occurred during active infection, with longitudinal follow-up thereafter. This specimen comes from a study of blood T cell repertoires in COVID-19. As for the study in general: Nucleic acid was either cDNA or gDNA, and it came from T cells, B-cell-depleted T cells, or PBMCs.

CDR3 length equals 16 residues. Germline CDR1 and CDR2: MGHRA and YSYEKL. The germline V and J ends were trimmed by 3 bases and 1 base, with 15 bases remaining between them. Measured with immunoSEQ multiplex PCR; TCRdb has only the in-frame clones, and not every one. Seen here are 200,000 to 300,000 clones, 85% to 95% observed once, and the top ten hold roughly 0.8%. This chain links TRBV4-1 with TRBJ1-1, with D possibly being TRBD1 (5 bases). The sequenced sample was peripheral blood. The source is a man under 40 with COVID-19, enrolled during active disease. The CDR3 loop is CASSHNSNQGNTEAFF. In DNA form, the CDR3 reads TGCGCCAGCAGCCACAACTCGAATCAGGGGAACACTGAAGCTTTCTTT.